This T cell receptor (beta chain) is drawn from a study of cytomegalovirus exposure and HLA in healthy donors. Study-wide results and caveats: Common viral pathogens seemed to be connected with several of the most significant clusters, according to a later analysis. HLA restriction was apparent for most CMV-associated TCR beta chains in a later analysis. Accurate prediction of HLA-A and HLA-B alleles (for most subjects) was reportedly achieved from TCR beta sequences. In a later analysis, across HLA loci, associated TCR counts were highest for DRB1, lowest for HLA-C.

This CDR3 spans 15 amino acids. The germline V gene has CDR1 SGHVS and CDR2 FQNEAQ. The V gene lost 4 bases and the J gene lost 6 bases, with 16 bases spanning the gap. The PCR ran on 60 Vbeta and 13 Jbeta primers. Generated by immunoSEQ multiplex PCR, the TCRdb table keeps only in-frame clones and is missing some. Of 200,000 to 250,000 clones listed, about 81% are singletons. Regarding this clone: The target antigen is unknown.

The V call is TRBV7-8, the J call TRBJ1-3; unclear D gene. The receptor's source is a woman aged 40 to 50 in good health and CMV-seropositive. The sequencing sample was made of PBMCs. The CDR3 sequence: CASSSPWSAENTIYF. The CDR3 DNA sequence: TGTGCCAGCAGCTCTCCATGGAGCGCTGAAAACACCATATATTTT.